This T cell receptor beta chain was identified during a study of CD8 T cells in Susac syndrome. It was with random hexamers that 0.5 to 1 ug RNA was reverse transcribed. With immunoSEQ multiplex PCR, TCR beta CDR3 was amplified across 54 Vbeta and 13 Jbeta. TCRdb independently ran MiXCR on the immunoSEQ multiplex PCR reads; one entry per CDR3 protein. The repertoire holds hundreds of thousands of distinct CDR3 sequences, with around 93% as singletons. The CDR3 spans 17 residues. Germline assignment: CDR1 LGHDT and CDR2 YNNKEL (reference sequence). The J segment lost 4 bases and the V segment lost 2 bases, leaving 12 bases of the junction unmatched.

The sequence came from a human donor with Susac syndrome. The sequencing sample was made of CD4+ T cells from PBMCs. The chain has TRBV3-1 and TRBJ2-5; 8 bases agree with TRBD2. The CDR3 reads CASSQRAAGERSETQYF. The CDR3, as DNA: TGTGCCAGCAGCCAAAGAGCAGCGGGGGAGAGATCAGAGACCCAGTACTTC.